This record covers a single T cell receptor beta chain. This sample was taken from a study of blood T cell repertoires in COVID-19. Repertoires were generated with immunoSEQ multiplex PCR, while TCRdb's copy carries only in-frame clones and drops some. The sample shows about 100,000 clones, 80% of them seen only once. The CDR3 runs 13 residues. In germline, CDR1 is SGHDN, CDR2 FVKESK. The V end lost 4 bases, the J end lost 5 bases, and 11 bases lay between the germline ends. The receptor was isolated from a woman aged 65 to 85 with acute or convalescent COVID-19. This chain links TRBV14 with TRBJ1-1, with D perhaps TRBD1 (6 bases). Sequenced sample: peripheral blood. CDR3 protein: CASSRQGRTEAFF. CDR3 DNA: TGTGCCAGCAGCCGTCAGGGGCGGACTGAAGCTTTCTTT. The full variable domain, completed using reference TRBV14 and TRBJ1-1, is EAGVTQFPSHSVIEKGQTVTLRCDPISGHDNLYWYRRVMGKEIKFLLHFVKESKQDESGMPNNRFLAERTGGTYSTLKVQPAELEDSGVYFCASSRQGRTEAFFGQGTRLTVV.